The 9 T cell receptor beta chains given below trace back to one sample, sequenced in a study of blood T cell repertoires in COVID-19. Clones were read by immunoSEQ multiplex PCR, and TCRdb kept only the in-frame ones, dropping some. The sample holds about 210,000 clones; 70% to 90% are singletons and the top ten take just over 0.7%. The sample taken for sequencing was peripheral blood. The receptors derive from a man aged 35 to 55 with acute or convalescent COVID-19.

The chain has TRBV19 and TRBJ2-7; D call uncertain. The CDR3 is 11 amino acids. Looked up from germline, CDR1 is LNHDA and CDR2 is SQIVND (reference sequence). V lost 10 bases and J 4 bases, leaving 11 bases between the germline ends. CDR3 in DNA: TGTGCCACCTTGTCAGTTTACGAGCAGTACTTC. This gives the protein CATLSVYEQYF. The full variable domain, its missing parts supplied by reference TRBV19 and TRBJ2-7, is DGGITQSPKYLFRKEGQNVTLSCEQNLNHDAMYWYRQDPGQGLRLIYYSQIVNDFQKGDIAEGYSVSREKKESFPLTVTSAQKNPTAFYLCATLSVYEQYFGPGTRLTVT.

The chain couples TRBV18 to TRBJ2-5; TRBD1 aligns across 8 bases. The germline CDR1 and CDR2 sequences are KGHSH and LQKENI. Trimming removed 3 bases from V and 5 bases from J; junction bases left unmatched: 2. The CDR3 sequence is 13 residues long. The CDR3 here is CASSPTGVETQYF. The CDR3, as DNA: TGTGCCAGCTCACCGACAGGGGTGGAGACCCAGTACTTC.

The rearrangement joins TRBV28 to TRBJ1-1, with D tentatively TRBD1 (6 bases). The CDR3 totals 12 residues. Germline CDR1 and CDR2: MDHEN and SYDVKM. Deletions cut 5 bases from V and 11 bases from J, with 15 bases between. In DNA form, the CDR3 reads TGTGCCAGCAGTAGACAGGTTGGTTGGGCTTTCTTT. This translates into CASSRQVGWAFF.

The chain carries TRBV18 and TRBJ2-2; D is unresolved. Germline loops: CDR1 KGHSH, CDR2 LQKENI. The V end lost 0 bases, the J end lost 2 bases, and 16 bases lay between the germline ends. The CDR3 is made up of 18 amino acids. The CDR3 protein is CASSPPAVRNYNTGELFF. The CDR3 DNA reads TGTGCCAGCTCACCACCTGCTGTGCGGAACTATAACACCGGGGAGCTGTTTTTT.

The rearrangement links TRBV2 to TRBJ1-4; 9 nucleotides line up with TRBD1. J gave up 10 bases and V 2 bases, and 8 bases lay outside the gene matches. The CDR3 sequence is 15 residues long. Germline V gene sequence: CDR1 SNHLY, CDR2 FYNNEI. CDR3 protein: CASSEISGTGRKLFF. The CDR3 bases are TGTGCCAGCAGTGAAATCTCCGGGACAGGGAGAAAACTGTTTTTT. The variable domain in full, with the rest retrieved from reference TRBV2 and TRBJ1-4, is EPEVTQTPSHQVTQMGQEVILRCVPISNHLYFYWYRQILGQKVEFLVSFYNNEISEKSEIFDDQFSVERPDGSNFTLKIRSTKLEDSAMYFCASSEISGTGRKLFFGSGTQLSVL.

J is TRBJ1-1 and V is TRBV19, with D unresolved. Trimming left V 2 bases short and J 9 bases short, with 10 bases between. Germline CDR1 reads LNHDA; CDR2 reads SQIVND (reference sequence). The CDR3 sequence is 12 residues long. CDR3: CASSIPDLKAFF. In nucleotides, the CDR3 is TGTGCCAGTAGTATACCCGACTTGAAAGCTTTCTTT.

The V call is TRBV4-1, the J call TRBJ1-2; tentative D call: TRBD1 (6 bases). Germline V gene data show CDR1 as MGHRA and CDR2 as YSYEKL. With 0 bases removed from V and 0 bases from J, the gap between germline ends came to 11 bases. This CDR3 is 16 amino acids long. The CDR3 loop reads CASSQDLAGANYGYTF. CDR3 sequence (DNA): TGCGCCAGCAGCCAAGATTTGGCAGGGGCTAACTATGGCTACACCTTC.

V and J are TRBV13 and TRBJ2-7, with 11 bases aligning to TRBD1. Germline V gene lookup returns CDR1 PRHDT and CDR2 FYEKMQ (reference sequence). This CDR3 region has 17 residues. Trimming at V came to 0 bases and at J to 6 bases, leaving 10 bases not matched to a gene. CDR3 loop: CASSLGLGQGAGTEQYF. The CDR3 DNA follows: TGTGCCAGCAGCTTAGGCCTAGGACAGGGGGCGGGGACCGAGCAGTACTTC.

The CDR3 here is CSASGGATNEKLFF. In DNA, the CDR3 is TGCAGTGCTAGTGGGGGGGCAACTAATGAAAAACTGTTTTTT. This chain links TRBV20-1 with TRBJ1-4; possibly TRBD1 for D (5 bases). The CDR3 length is 14 residues. V lost 3 bases and J 0 bases, leaving 8 bases between the germline ends. Germline loops: CDR1 DFQATT, CDR2 SNEGSKA (reference sequence).